This T cell receptor (beta chain) originates from a study of blood T cell repertoires in COVID-19. Researchers sorted participants into cohorts using their self-reported clinical history. V was pared by 0 bases and J by 4 bases, with 10 bases between. This CDR3 contains 15 residues. Germline V gene lookup returns CDR1 SGHRS and CDR2 YFSETQ. The authors' processing: From reference gene primer amplification, estimates of nucleated cell counts were derived. The table came from immunoSEQ multiplex PCR; TCRdb's copy has only in-frame clones and leaves some out. D and trimming come from the DNA, and the V and J calls and clone size come from that table. The sample carries some 190,000 clones, roughly 82% recorded once.

V usage is TRBV5-1 and J usage is TRBJ2-2, with D maybe TRBD2 (6 bases). The sequencing input was PBMCs or T cells enriched from blood (not recorded which). This clonotype was obtained from a man aged 35 to 55 with acute COVID-19. CDR3 in DNA: TGCGCCAGCAGCTTGGGGGACTTTTTCACCGGGGAGCTGTTTTTT. As protein: CASSLGDFFTGELFF.